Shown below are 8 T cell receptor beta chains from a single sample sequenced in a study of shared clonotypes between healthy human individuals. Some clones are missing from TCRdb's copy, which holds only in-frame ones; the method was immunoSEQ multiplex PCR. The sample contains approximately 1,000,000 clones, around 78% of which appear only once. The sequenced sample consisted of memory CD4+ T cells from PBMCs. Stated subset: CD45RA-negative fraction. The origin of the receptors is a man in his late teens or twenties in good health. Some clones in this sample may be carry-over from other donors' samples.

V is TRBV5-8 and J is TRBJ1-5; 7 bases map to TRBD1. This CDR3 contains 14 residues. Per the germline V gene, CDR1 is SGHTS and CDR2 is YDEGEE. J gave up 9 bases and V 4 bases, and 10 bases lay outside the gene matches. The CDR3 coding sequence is TGTGCCAGCAGCACTGGACAGGCAGCGCGGCCCCAGCATTTT. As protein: CASSTGQAARPQHF.

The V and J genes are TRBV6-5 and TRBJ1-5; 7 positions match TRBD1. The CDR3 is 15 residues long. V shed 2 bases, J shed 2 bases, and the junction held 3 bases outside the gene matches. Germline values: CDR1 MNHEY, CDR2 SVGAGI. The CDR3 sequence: CASSYRGGGNQPQHF. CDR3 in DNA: TGTGCCAGCAGTTACAGAGGGGGCGGCAATCAGCCCCAGCATTTT.

CDR3 in DNA: TGTGCCAGCTCACCCGGGACAGCTTCTCACTATGGCTACACCTTC. Its translation is CASSPGTASHYGYTF. The V gene is TRBV18, the J gene TRBJ1-2, with TRBD1 identical over 7 bases. The J segment lost 3 bases and the V segment lost 3 bases, leaving 7 bases of the junction unmatched. Germline V CDR1 and CDR2: KGHSH, LQKENI. The CDR3 runs to 15 residues.

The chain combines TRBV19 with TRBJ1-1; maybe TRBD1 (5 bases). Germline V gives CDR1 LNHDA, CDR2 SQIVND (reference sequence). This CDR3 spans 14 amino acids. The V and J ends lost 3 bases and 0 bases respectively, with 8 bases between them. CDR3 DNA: TGTGCCAGTAGTATGCAGGGTTTGAACACTGAAGCTTTCTTT. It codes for CASSMQGLNTEAFF. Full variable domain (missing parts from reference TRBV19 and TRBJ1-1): DGGITQSPKYLFRKEGQNVTLSCEQNLNHDAMYWYRQDPGQGLRLIYYSQIVNDFQKGDIAEGYSVSREKKESFPLTVTSAQKNPTAFYLCASSMQGLNTEAFFGQGTRLTVV.

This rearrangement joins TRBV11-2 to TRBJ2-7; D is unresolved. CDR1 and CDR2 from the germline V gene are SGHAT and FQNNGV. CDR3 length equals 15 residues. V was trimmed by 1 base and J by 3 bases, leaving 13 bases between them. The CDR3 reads CASSLVGSQFYEQYF. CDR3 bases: TGTGCCAGCAGCTTAGTAGGTAGTCAGTTCTACGAGCAGTACTTC. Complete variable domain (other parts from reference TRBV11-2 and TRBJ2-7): EAGVAQSPRYKIIEKRQSVAFWCNPISGHATLYWYQQILGQGPKLLIQFQNNGVVDDSQLPKDRFSAERLKGVDSTLKIQPAKLEDSAVYLCASSLVGSQFYEQYFGPGTRLTVT.

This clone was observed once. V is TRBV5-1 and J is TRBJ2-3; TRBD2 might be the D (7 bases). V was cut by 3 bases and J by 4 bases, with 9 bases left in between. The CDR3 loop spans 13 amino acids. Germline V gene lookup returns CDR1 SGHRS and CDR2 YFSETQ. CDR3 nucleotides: TGCGCCAGCAGCTGGGGGGGCGCAGATACGCAGTATTTT. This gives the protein CASSWGGADTQYF.

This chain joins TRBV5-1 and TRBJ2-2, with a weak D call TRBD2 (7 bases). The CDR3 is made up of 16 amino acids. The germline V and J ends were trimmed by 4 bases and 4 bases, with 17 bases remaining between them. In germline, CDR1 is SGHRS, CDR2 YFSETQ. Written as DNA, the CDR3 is TGCGCCAGCAGCCTTCTTGGGGGGGCGCCCACCGGGGAGCTGTTTTTT. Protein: CASSLLGGAPTGELFF.

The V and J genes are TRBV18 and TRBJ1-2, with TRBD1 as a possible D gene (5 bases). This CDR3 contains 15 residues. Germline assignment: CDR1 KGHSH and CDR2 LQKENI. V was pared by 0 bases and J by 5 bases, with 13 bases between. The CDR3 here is CASSPPLTGRYGYTF. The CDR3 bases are TGTGCCAGCTCACCACCTCTAACAGGACGGTATGGCTACACCTTC.